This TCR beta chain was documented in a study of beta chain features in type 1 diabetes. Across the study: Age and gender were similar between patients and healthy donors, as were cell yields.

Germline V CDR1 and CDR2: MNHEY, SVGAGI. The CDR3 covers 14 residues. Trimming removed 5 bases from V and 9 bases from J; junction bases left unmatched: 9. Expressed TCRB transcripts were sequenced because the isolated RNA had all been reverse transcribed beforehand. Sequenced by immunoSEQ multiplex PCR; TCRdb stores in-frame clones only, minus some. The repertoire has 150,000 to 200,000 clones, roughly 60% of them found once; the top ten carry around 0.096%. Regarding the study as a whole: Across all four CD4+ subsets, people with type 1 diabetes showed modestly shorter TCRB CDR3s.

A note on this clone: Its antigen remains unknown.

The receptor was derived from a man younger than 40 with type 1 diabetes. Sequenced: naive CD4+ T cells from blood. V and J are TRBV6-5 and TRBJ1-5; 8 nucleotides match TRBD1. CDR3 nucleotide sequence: TGTGCCAGCAGTCCTGTGACAGGGGACCGGCCCCAGCATTTT. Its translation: CASSPVTGDRPQHF.